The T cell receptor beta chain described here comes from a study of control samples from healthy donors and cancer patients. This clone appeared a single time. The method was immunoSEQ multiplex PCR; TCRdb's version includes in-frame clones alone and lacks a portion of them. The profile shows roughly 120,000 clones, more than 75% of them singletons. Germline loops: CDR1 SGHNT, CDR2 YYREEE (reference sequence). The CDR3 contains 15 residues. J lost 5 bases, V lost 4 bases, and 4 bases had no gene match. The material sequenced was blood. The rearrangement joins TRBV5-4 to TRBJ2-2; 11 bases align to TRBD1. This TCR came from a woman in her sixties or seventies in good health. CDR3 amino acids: CASSPGQGGTGELFF. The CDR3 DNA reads TGTGCCAGCAGCCCGGGACAGGGGGGTACCGGGGAGCTGTTTTTT.